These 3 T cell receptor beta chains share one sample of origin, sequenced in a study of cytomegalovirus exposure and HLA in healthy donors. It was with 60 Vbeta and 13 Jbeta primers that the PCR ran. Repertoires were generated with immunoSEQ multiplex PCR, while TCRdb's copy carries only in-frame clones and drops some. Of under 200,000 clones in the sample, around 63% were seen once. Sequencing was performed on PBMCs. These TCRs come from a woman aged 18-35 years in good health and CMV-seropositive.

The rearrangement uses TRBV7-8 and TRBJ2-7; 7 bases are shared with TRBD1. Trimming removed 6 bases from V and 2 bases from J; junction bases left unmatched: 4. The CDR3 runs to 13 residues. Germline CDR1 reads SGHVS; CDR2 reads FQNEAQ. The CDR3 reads CASRGTATYEQYF. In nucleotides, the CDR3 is TGTGCCAGCAGGGGGACAGCTACCTACGAGCAGTACTTC.

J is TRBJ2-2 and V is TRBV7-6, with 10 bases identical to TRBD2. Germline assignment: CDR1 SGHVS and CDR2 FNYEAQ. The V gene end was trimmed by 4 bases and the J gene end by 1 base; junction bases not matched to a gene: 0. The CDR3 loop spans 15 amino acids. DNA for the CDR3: TGTGCCAGCAGCTGGACTAGCGGGAACACCGGGGAGCTGTTTTTT. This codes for CASSWTSGNTGELFF.

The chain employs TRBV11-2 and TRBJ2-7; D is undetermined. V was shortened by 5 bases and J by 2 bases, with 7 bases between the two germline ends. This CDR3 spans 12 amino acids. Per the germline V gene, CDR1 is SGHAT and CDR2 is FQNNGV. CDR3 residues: CASSLTAYEQYF. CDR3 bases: TGTGCCAGCAGCCTGACTGCCTACGAGCAGTACTTC.